Below, 26 T cell receptor beta chains from the same sample are listed, as sequenced in a study of human CD8 memory T cell subsets (dated by TCRdb to the early 2020s). Data came from a NextSeq 550. A Human TCR Profiling Kit was used to prepare UMI-labeled 5' RACE TCRbeta libraries. Based on TCRdb reprocessing of the reads, there is one entry per CDR3 protein sequence, and DNA is missing. The record for this sample contains 5,500 to 7,000 distinct CDR3 sequences. The top ten constitute about 30% of the sample. The specimen was CD8+ effector memory T cells (TEM) sorted from PBMCs. The cell subset or site label, read with the paper, signifies: effector memory CD8 T cells, CCR7- CD45RO+ CD95+. The origin of the receptors is a human donor in good health.

The chain uses TRBV7-9 and TRBJ2-3; with no DNA, the TCRdb D assignment of TRBD1 cannot be verified. CDR3 length equals 12 residues. Germline V gene sequence: CDR1 SEHNR, CDR2 FQNEAQ (reference sequence). This chain's CDR3 is CASSNRGDTQYF.

The V and J genes are TRBV15 and TRBJ2-1. The CDR3 totals 13 residues. Germline assignment: CDR1 LNHNV and CDR2 YYDKDF (reference sequence). This CDR3 is CATSGRIYNEQFF.

This chain joins TRBV5-6 and TRBJ1-1; TCRdb picks TRBD1, but there is no DNA to check that call. There are 17 residues in the CDR3. CDR1 is SGHDT, CDR2 YYEEEE, per germline. This chain's CDR3 is CASSEIGSRAMNTEAFF.

The chain couples TRBV4-1 to TRBJ2-7; the TCRdb call, TRBD1, lacks DNA for checking. This CDR3 has 16 residues. Germline lookup yields CDR1 MGHRA and CDR2 YSYEKL. The CDR3 spells CASSQNTGAMAYEQYF.

This CDR3 is CASSQATSYEQYF. The gene calls are TRBV4-1 and TRBJ2-7. This CDR3 contains 13 residues. Looked up from germline, CDR1 is MGHRA and CDR2 is YSYEKL.

Frequency places this clonotype as medium-sized. This sequence joins TRBV7-9 and TRBJ1-1; TCRdb outputs TRBD1, but without DNA this stays unchecked. Germline loops: CDR1 SEHNR, CDR2 FQNEAQ (reference sequence). The CDR3 runs 17 residues. CDR3 residues: CASSIGTGVGMVAEAFF.

The chain recombines TRBV4-1 with TRBJ2-5; TCRdb returns TRBD1, unconfirmable since there is no DNA. Germline V gene data show CDR1 as MGHRA and CDR2 as YSYEKL. The CDR3 has 15 amino acids. This CDR3 is CASSLSMTGVETQYF.

This clonotype is labeled large based on frequency. The V and J genes are TRBV30 and TRBJ2-1; TCRdb gives TRBD2 as the D gene, but with no DNA this cannot be confirmed. The V gene's germline CDR1 is GTSNPN and CDR2 SVGIG (reference sequence). This CDR3 contains 12 residues. This CDR3 is CAWRGLAEEQFF.

The chain uses TRBV12-3 or TRBV12-4 and TRBJ2-1. The length of the CDR3 is 16 residues. This CDR3 reads CASSLGSRASYNEQFF.

The chain couples TRBV6-5 to TRBJ2-7; TCRdb's D call of TRBD2 is untestable without DNA. Germline loops: CDR1 MNHEY, CDR2 SVGAGI. The CDR3 runs 14 residues. The chain's CDR3 is CASRSPGPTYEQYF.

This clonotype is labeled medium-sized based on frequency. The chain has TRBV20-1 and TRBJ1-2. This CDR3 has 12 residues. CDR1 and CDR2 (germline): DFQATT, SNEGSKA (reference sequence). CDR3 sequence: CSARVRDYGYTF.

The chain recombines TRBV5-6 with TRBJ1-2. This CDR3 is 14 amino acids long. The germline V gene has CDR1 SGHDT and CDR2 YYEEEE. CDR3 amino acids: CASSFGVDSYGYTF.

The chain's CDR3 is CASSHQIRATEAFF. The gene calls are TRBV4-1 and TRBJ1-1; absent DNA, TCRdb's TRBD1 call cannot be checked. The germline gives CDR1 MGHRA, CDR2 YSYEKL. The CDR3 contains 14 residues.

This clonotype is medium-sized (0.01 to 0.1%) by frequency. The chain employs TRBV5-1 and TRBJ2-1. Germline V CDR1 and CDR2: SGHRS, YFSETQ. CDR3 length equals 12 residues. CDR3 sequence: CASSIRPNEQFF.

J is TRBJ2-1 and V is TRBV2; TCRdb names TRBD2, which stays unverified in the absence of DNA. Germline CDR1 is SNHLY and CDR2 is FYNNEI. This CDR3 is 15 amino acids long. This CDR3 reads CASSVSGEAYNEQFF. Supplemented by reference TRBV2 and TRBJ2-1, the full variable domain reads EPEVTQTPSHQVTQMGQEVILRCVPISNHLYFYWYRQILGQKVEFLVSFYNNEISEKSEIFDDQFSVERPDGSNFTLKIRSTKLEDSAMYFCASSVSGEAYNEQFFGPGTRLTVL.

The chain carries TRBV27 and TRBJ2-5; as DNA is missing, the TRBD2 call by TCRdb cannot be tested. CDR3 length: 14 residues. The germline V gene encodes CDR1 MNHEY and CDR2 SMNVEV (reference sequence). The chain's CDR3 is CASSPSRLWATQYF.

The V gene is TRBV25-1, the J gene TRBJ2-7; TCRdb gives TRBD1 as the D gene, but with no DNA this cannot be confirmed. From germline, CDR1 is MGHDK and CDR2 SYGVNS. This CDR3 has 14 residues. The CDR3 is CASSEWGRVDEQYF.

The rearrangement links TRBV28 to TRBJ2-7. This CDR3 region has 12 residues. Germline-derived CDR1 and CDR2 are MDHEN and SYDVKM. CDR3 sequence reads: CASSFYSYEQYF. Full variable domain (remainder filled in from reference TRBV28 and TRBJ2-7): DVKVTQSSRYLVKRTGEKVFLECVQDMDHENMFWYRQDPGLGLRLIYFSYDVKMKEKGDIPEGYSVSREKKERFSLILESASTNQTSMYLCASSFYSYEQYFGPGTRLTVT.

The gene calls are TRBV7-9 and TRBJ1-5; TCRdb returns TRBD1, unconfirmable since there is no DNA. This CDR3 is 14 amino acids long. The germline V gene has CDR1 SEHNR and CDR2 FQNEAQ (reference sequence). CDR3 sequence reads: CASSSSGESRPQHF.

The genes are TRBV28 and TRBJ2-3; absent DNA, TCRdb's TRBD2 call cannot be checked. The CDR3 totals 15 residues. Germline V gene lookup returns CDR1 MDHEN and CDR2 SYDVKM. The CDR3 loop reads CASSLGSGHTDTQYF.

V gene TRBV25-1 combines with J gene TRBJ2-1; the TCRdb D gene call, TRBD1, has no DNA to confirm it. Germline lookup yields CDR1 MGHDK and CDR2 SYGVNS. The CDR3 sequence is 14 residues long. This CDR3 reads CASTPPGWVNEQFF.

V usage is TRBV11-2 and J usage is TRBJ2-1. In germline, CDR1 is SGHAT, CDR2 FQNNGV. This CDR3 is built from 13 residues. CDR3 protein: CASSHFGYNEQFF.

Considering frequency, this clonotype is medium-sized. The chain links TRBV27 to TRBJ2-3; the TCRdb call, TRBD1, lacks DNA for checking. Germline V CDR1 and CDR2: MNHEY, SMNVEV (reference sequence). The CDR3 has 14 amino acids. The CDR3 reads CASSFKPGFGTQYF.

V and J are TRBV3-1 and TRBJ2-3; the D gene TCRdb calls, TRBD2, cannot be checked with no DNA. The CDR3 covers 15 residues. Looked up from germline, CDR1 is LGHDT and CDR2 is YNNKEL (reference sequence). CDR3 region: CASSQGAGGADTQYF.

The chain carries TRBV7-9 and TRBJ1-4; TCRdb's assignment of TRBD1 cannot be checked, as there is no DNA. The germline gives CDR1 SEHNR, CDR2 FQNEAQ (reference sequence). CDR3 length: 16 residues. CDR3 loop: CASSARGQGPNEKLFF.

This chain uses TRBV6-2 or TRBV6-3 with TRBJ2-1; TCRdb selects TRBD2, and the lack of DNA leaves this call unchecked. CDR3 length equals 16 residues. Germline loops: CDR1 MNHEY, CDR2 SVGEGT. CDR3 sequence reads: CASSWTLAGGYNEQFF.